This T cell receptor (beta chain) was obtained from a study of T cell responses to AZD1222 COVID-19 vaccine. About the study: Second doses that came at about 4 or about 12 weeks were put together.

V lost 8 bases to trimming and J lost 0 bases; unmatched junction nucleotides: 4. CDR1 is GTSNPN and CDR2 is SVGIG in the germline V gene (reference sequence). The CDR3 spans 13 residues. Using immunoSEQ multiplex PCR, the repertoire was profiled, and TCRdb retains in-frame clones only, with some absent. This repertoire shows around 94,000 clones, roughly 89% found once; its top ten account for 3.7%. The chain uses TRBV30 and TRBJ2-1, with 7 bases lining up with TRBD2. Here the sequenced sample was peripheral blood, taken on day 0 of AZD1222 vaccination. The sequence was collected from an adult in good health. The CDR3 loop is CARRTSSYNEQFF. Written as DNA, the CDR3 is TGTGCCAGACGGACTAGCTCCTACAATGAGCAGTTCTTC.